The source of this T cell receptor beta chain is a study of blood T cell repertoires in COVID-19. In the study overall: Sample material is recorded as cDNA or gDNA derived from T cells, B-cell-depleted T cells, or PBMCs.

The CDR3 totals 14 residues. The V gene's germline CDR1 is MDHEN and CDR2 SYDVKM. V was pared by 3 bases and J by 4 bases, with 3 bases of the junction left unmatched. Sequenced by immunoSEQ multiplex PCR; TCRdb stores in-frame clones only, minus some. The sample holds under 250,000 clones, roughly 84% seen once. The receptor comes from a man in his fifties or sixties who had recovered from COVID-19. This rearrangement joins TRBV28 to TRBJ1-2, with TRBD1 matching 9 bases. Sequenced material: peripheral blood. The CDR3 loop is CASSFRDRAYGYTF. In nucleotides, the CDR3 is TGTGCCAGCAGTTTCAGGGACAGGGCCTATGGCTACACCTTC.